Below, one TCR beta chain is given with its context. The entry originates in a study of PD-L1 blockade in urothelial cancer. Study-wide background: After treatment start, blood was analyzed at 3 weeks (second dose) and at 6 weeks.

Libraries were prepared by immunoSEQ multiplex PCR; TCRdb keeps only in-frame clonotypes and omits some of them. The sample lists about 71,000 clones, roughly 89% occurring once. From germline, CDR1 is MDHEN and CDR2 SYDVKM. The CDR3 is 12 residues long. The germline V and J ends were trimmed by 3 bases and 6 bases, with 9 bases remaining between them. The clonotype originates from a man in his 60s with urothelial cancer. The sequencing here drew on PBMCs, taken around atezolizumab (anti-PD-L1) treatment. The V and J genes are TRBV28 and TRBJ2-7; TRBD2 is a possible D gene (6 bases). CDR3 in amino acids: CASSFGGVEQYF. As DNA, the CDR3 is TGTGCCAGCAGTTTCGGAGGGGTCGAGCAGTACTTC.